Below, 23 T cell receptor beta chains from the same sample are listed, as sequenced in a study of blood T cell repertoires in COVID-19 (dated by TCRdb to 2018 to 2020). Library prep was done by the immunoSEQ multiplex PCR assay. As stored in TCRdb, this immuneACCESS dataset retains in-frame rearrangements with V and J assigned. A fraction of the clones does not appear; measured against another copy, unresolved V genes explain less than half of the discrepancy, and the remainder lacks a known reason. The sample table contains about 290,000 clones; only one count was recorded for about 85% of them. The top ten constitute around 3.9% of the sample. Specimen: peripheral blood. Every receptor here comes from a woman aged 45-60 years with active or convalescent COVID-19.

This clone was detected only a few times. This chain connects TRBV7-8 to TRBJ1-1, with D possibly TRBD1 on 6 matching bases. CDR1 and CDR2 (germline): SGHVS, FQNEAQ. V lost 4 bases, J lost 1 base, and 13 bases lay in between. The CDR3 contains 15 residues. The CDR3 region is CASSSPLTGNTEAFF. The CDR3 DNA reads as TGTGCCAGCAGCTCGCCGTTGACAGGGAACACTGAAGCTTTCTTT. The full variable domain, its missing parts supplied by reference TRBV7-8 and TRBJ1-1, is GAGVSQSPRYKVAKRGQDVALRCDPISGHVSLFWYQQALGQGPEFLTYFQNEAQLDKSGLPSDRFFAERPEGSVSTLKIQRTQQEDSAVYLCASSSPLTGNTEAFFGQGTRLTVV.

This clone was detected a few times. The V call is TRBV12-3 or TRBV12-4, the J call TRBJ1-4; D not resolved. This CDR3 comprises 13 residues. The V gene lost 1 base and the J gene lost 12 bases, with 12 bases spanning the gap. The CDR3 DNA sequence: TGTGCCAGCAGTTTAGGAGTGATGAAGCAACTGTTTTTT. Its translation: CASSLGVMKQLFF.

This chain links TRBV7-9 with TRBJ1-4; TRBD1 matches 7 bases. The CDR3 covers 14 residues. Germline V gene data show CDR1 as SEHNR and CDR2 as FQNEAQ (reference sequence). V was pared by 4 bases and J by 5 bases, with 4 bases of the junction left unmatched. The CDR3 coding sequence is TGTGCCAGCAGCTGGGGACAGCGGAATGAAAAACTGTTTTTT. Translating it yields CASSWGQRNEKLFF.

The gene calls are TRBV30 and TRBJ1-6, with TRBD1 identical over 9 bases. The CDR3 length is 13 residues. Germline CDR1 and CDR2: GTSNPN and SVGIG (reference sequence). J lost 10 bases, V lost 4 bases, and 5 bases had no gene match. This CDR3 is CAWTGTGNSPLHF. The DNA for the CDR3 is TGTGCCTGGACCGGGACAGGGAACTCACCCCTCCACTTT.

This chain connects TRBV5-1 to TRBJ2-3; the D is unclear. V was shortened by 5 bases and J by 1 base, with 8 bases between the two germline ends. CDR1 and CDR2 (germline): SGHRS, YFSETQ. CDR3 length: 13 residues. CDR3 loop: CASRRSGTDTQYF. CDR3 DNA: TGCGCCAGCAGAAGGAGCGGCACAGATACGCAGTATTTT.

The chain has TRBV6-5 and TRBJ1-5; possibly TRBD1 for D (5 bases). The CDR3 loop spans 12 amino acids. Trimming removed 7 bases at V and 5 bases at J, with 9 bases between. Per the germline V gene, CDR1 is MNHEY and CDR2 is SVGAGI. The CDR3 nucleotides are TGTGCCAGCATGGGGGGGGATCAGCCCCAGCATTTT. The encoded protein is CASMGGDQPQHF.

This clone was seen a few times. The chain employs TRBV11-2 and TRBJ2-7; TRBD1 aligns across 9 bases. In germline, CDR1 is SGHAT, CDR2 FQNNGV. This CDR3 is 14 amino acids long. The junction had 6 bases not matched to a gene; V was cut back by 6 bases and J by 3 bases. The DNA for the CDR3 is TGTGCCAGCAGAAGAGCGGGACAGGGCTACGAGCAGTACTTC. This sequence encodes CASRRAGQGYEQYF.

The rearrangement uses TRBV30 and TRBJ2-7; 10 bases align to TRBD2. Trimming at V came to 4 bases and at J to 6 bases, leaving 9 bases not matched to a gene. Per germline, CDR1 GTSNPN and CDR2 SVGIG (reference sequence). The CDR3 length is 14 residues. This CDR3 reads CAWTSGSHGREQYF. CDR3 DNA: TGTGCCTGGACTAGCGGGAGCCATGGGCGCGAGCAGTACTTC. Full variable domain (rest looked up from reference TRBV30 and TRBJ2-7): SQTIHQWPATLVQPVGSPLSLECTVEGTSNPNLYWYRQAAGRGLQLLFYSVGIGQISSEVPQNLSASRPQDRQFILSSKKLLLSDSGFYLCAWTSGSHGREQYFGPGTRLTVT.

This CDR3 is CASSLRGYEQYF. The DNA for the CDR3 is TGTGCCAGCAGCTTGAGGGGGTACGAGCAGTACTTC. This sequence joins TRBV5-8 and TRBJ2-7; D possibly corresponds to TRBD1 (6 bases). The CDR3 sequence is 12 residues long. Germline V gene data show CDR1 as SGHTS and CDR2 as YDEGEE. V lost 1 base and J 4 bases, leaving 6 bases between the germline ends.

The V gene is TRBV7-8, the J gene TRBJ2-3, with 9 nucleotides matching TRBD1. The CDR3 spans 13 residues. V was clipped by 3 bases and J by 5 bases; unmatched bases: 0. The germline gives CDR1 SGHVS, CDR2 FQNEAQ. The CDR3 here is CASSLDRGDTQYF. In nucleotides, the CDR3 is TGTGCCAGCAGCTTGGACAGGGGAGATACGCAGTATTTT.

The chain joins TRBV28 to TRBJ2-5; 8 bases are shared with TRBD1. Unmatched junction bases numbered 6, after V lost 3 bases and J lost 0 bases. There are 16 residues in the CDR3. Germline V CDR1 and CDR2: MDHEN, SYDVKM. This chain's CDR3 is CASSFHRGSDQETQYF. CDR3 nucleotide sequence: TGTGCCAGCAGTTTCCACAGGGGGTCCGACCAAGAGACCCAGTACTTC.

This CDR3 reads CASSYRRREKNTGELFF. The CDR3 nucleotides are TGTGCCAGCAGTTATCGGCGGAGGGAGAAAAACACCGGGGAGCTGTTTTTT. V gene TRBV6-2 or TRBV6-3 combines with J gene TRBJ2-2; D possibly corresponds to TRBD2 (6 bases). CDR3 size: 17 residues. V shed 3 bases and J shed 2 bases, with 16 bases lying between them. CDR1 is MNHEY, CDR2 SVGEGT, per germline.

The chain combines TRBV5-3 with TRBJ2-3; the match to TRBD2 covers 8 bases. TRBV5-3 is identified as an open reading frame with a role that is uncertain. The CDR3 consists of 16 residues. The junction had 9 bases not matched to a gene; V was cut back by 1 base and J by 5 bases. The CDR3 region is CARSLNAGGQGDTQYF. The CDR3 coding sequence is TGTGCCAGAAGCTTGAACGCGGGAGGTCAGGGAGATACGCAGTATTTT.

The chain recombines TRBV4-2 with TRBJ2-7; 9 bases line up with TRBD2. The CDR3 covers 16 residues. V lost 1 base and J lost 2; bases outside the gene matches: 6. Germline lookup yields CDR1 LGHNA and CDR2 YNFKEQ. CDR3 in amino acids: CASSQGRREGPYEQYF. The CDR3 nucleotides are TGTGCCAGCAGCCAAGGACGGCGGGAGGGCCCCTACGAGCAGTACTTC.

This chain links TRBV5-1 with TRBJ1-2, with 7 nucleotides matching TRBD1. Germline trimming cut 0 bases from V and 6 bases from J; bases unmatched to any gene: 11. Germline assignment: CDR1 SGHRS and CDR2 YFSETQ. CDR3 length: 16 residues. CDR3 coding DNA: TGCGCCAGCAGCTTGGGGAACAGGGGCGAGGCCAATGGCTACACCTTC. Translation gives CASSLGNRGEANGYTF.

The chain uses TRBV18 and TRBJ2-5, with D possibly matching TRBD2 (5 bases). The V gene lost 6 bases and the J gene lost 5 bases, with 7 bases spanning the gap. CDR3 length equals 11 residues. The germline gives CDR1 KGHSH, CDR2 LQKENI. The CDR3 protein is CASSPGETQYF. The CDR3 nucleotides read TGTGCCAGCTCGCCGGGGGAGACCCAGTACTTC.

This rearrangement joins TRBV6-5 to TRBJ1-1; no definite D call. The CDR3 is 11 amino acids. Germline V gene data show CDR1 as MNHEY and CDR2 as SVGAGI. Trimming removed 5 bases from V and 2 bases from J, with 3 bases in between. The CDR3 spells CASSHNTEAFF. The CDR3 DNA reads TGTGCCAGCAGTCATAACACTGAAGCTTTCTTT.

This clone occurred a few times. The chain carries TRBV28 and TRBJ1-1; 8 bases are a match to TRBD1. CDR1 MDHEN and CDR2 SYDVKM come from the germline V gene. This CDR3 has 14 amino acids. V shed 5 bases, J shed 4 bases, and the junction held 6 bases outside the gene matches. In DNA, the CDR3 is TGTGCCAGCAGTCTGTCCGGACAGGGCACTGAAGCTTTCTTT. Its protein is CASSLSGQGTEAFF.

The sample holds one count of this clone. The J gene is TRBJ1-2, the V gene TRBV4-1; 9 positions match TRBD1. CDR1 MGHRA and CDR2 YSYEKL come from the germline V gene. V dropped 3 bases and J dropped 8; count of bases not matched to a gene: 10. The CDR3 spans 15 residues. The CDR3 sequence is CASSQRDRDEGGYTF. CDR3 sequence (DNA): TGCGCCAGCAGCCAGAGGGACAGGGACGAAGGAGGCTACACCTTC.

The V call is TRBV20-1, the J call TRBJ2-1; the D gene is possibly TRBD2 (6 bases). V lost 4 bases and J lost 9, with 10 bases in between. The germline CDR1 and CDR2 sequences are DFQATT and SNEGSKA (reference sequence). This CDR3 is built from 11 residues. CDR3 sequence reads: CSATGTPEQFF. The CDR3, as DNA: TGCAGTGCTACAGGGACTCCTGAGCAGTTCTTC.

The J gene is TRBJ2-2, the V gene TRBV9, with D maybe TRBD1 (6 bases). The CDR3 is 16 residues long. V shed 4 bases and J shed 4 bases, with 17 bases lying between them. Germline V gene data show CDR1 as SGDLS and CDR2 as YYNGEE. The CDR3 spells CASSTVDRFPTGELFF. The DNA for the CDR3 is TGTGCCAGCAGCACCGTTGACAGGTTCCCCACCGGGGAGCTGTTTTTT.

The gene calls are TRBV7-9 and TRBJ1-1; TRBD1 matches at 7 bases. Germline CDR1 SEHNR, CDR2 FQNEAQ (reference sequence). The CDR3 is 15 amino acids. V was pared by 5 bases and J by 6 bases, with 12 bases of the junction left unmatched. The CDR3 loop is CASSPRTGLPSEAFF. DNA of the CDR3: TGTGCCAGCAGCCCCCGGACAGGCCTACCCTCTGAAGCTTTCTTT.

The chain is built from TRBV6-2 or TRBV6-3 and TRBJ2-1; TRBD2 matches at 11 bases. Germline V gene data show CDR1 as MNHEY and CDR2 as SVGEGT. The J segment lost 5 bases and the V segment lost 2 bases, leaving 11 bases of the junction unmatched. CDR3 length: 18 residues. CDR3 in DNA: TGTGCCAGCAGTTACGAACTCAGTAGCGGGAGGGTAAACAATGAGCAGTTCTTC. Its protein is CASSYELSSGRVNNEQFF.